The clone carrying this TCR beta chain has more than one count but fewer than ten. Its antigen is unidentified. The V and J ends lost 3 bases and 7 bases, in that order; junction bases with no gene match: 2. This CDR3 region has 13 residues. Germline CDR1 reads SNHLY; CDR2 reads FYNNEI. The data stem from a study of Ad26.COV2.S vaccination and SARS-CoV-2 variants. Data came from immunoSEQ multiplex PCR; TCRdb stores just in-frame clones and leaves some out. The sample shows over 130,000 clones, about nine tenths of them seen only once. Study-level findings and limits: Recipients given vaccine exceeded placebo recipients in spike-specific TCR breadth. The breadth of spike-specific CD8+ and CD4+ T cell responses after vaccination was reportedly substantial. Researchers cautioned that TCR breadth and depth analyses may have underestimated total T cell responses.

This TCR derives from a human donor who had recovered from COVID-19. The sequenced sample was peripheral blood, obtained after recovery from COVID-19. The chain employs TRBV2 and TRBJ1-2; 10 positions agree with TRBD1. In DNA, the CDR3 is TGTGCCAGCAGTGACCGGGACAGGGGTGGCTACACCTTC. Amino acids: CASSDRDRGGYTF.